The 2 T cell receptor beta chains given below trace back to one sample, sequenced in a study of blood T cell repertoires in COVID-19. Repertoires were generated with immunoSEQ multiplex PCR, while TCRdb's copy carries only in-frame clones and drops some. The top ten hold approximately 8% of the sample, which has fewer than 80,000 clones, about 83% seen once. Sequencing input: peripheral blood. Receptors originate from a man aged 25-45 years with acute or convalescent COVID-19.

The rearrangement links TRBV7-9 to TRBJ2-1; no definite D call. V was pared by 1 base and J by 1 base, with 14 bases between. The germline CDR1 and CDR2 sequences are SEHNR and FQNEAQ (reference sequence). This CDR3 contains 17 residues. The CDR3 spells CASSLVSQMYSYNEQFF. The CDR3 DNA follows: TGTGCCAGCAGCTTAGTGTCCCAGATGTATTCCTACAATGAGCAGTTCTTC. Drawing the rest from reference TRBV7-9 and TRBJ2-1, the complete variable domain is DTGVSQNPRHKITKRGQNVTFRCDPISEHNRLYWYRQTLGQGPEFLTYFQNEAQLEKSRLLSDRFSAERPKGSFSTLEIQRTEQGDSAMYLCASSLVSQMYSYNEQFFGPGTRLTVL.

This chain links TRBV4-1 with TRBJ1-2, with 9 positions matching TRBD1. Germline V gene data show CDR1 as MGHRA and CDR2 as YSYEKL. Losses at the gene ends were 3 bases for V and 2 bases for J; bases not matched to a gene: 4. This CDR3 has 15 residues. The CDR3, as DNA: TGCGCCAGCAGCCAGAAGACAGGGGGGAACTATGGCTACACCTTC. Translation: CASSQKTGGNYGYTF.